This T cell receptor (beta chain) originates from a study of control samples from healthy donors and cancer patients. Profiling relied on immunoSEQ multiplex PCR, and the TCRdb table lists in-frame clones only, not all of them. The sample records under 65,000 clones, around 87% being singletons. This clone turned up a few times. The CDR3 has 14 amino acids. Trimming removed 0 bases at V and 5 bases at J, with 10 bases between. Germline V CDR1 and CDR2: KGHSH, LQKENI. The V and J genes are TRBV18 and TRBJ1-1, with D unclear. This TCR was recovered from a woman aged 55-70 years with lung cancer. Input material: PBMCs. In DNA form, the CDR3 reads TGTGCCAGCTCACCACCCCTCCGTGGGACTGAAGCTTTCTTT. It specifies CASSPPLRGTEAFF.